What follows are 15 T cell receptor beta chains derived from one specimen sequenced in a study of memory CD4+ T cells and cytomegalovirus serostatus. The sort gate was single viable CD3+CD4+CD8-CD45RO+ cells for memory CD4+ T cells. Profiled with immunoSEQ multiplex PCR; TCRdb holds only in-frame clones, not every one. The sample holds some 87,000 clones, 80% seen once. Material for sequencing was memory CD4+ T cells from blood. Source of these receptors: an adult in good health and CMV-seropositive.

This clone showed up just once. The junction differs from germline at one of its ends, possibly a read error. The rearrangement links TRBV7-7 to TRBJ1-2, with D perhaps matching TRBD1 (5 bases). CDR3 size: 17 residues. CDR1 is SSHAT and CDR2 is FNYEAQ in the germline V gene (reference sequence). The CDR3 DNA is TGTGCTAGCAGCTTAAGCGGGGCTGGAGCTAGGAACTATGGCTACACCTTC. Protein product: CASSLSGAGARNYGYTF.

This clone was counted between two and nine times. The chain carries TRBV14 and TRBJ2-7; D gene uncertain. Germline loops: CDR1 SGHDN, CDR2 FVKESK. V was pared by 0 bases and J by 11 bases, with 11 bases between. CDR3 length: 12 amino acids. The CDR3 here is CASSQDDRAEYF. DNA of the CDR3: TGTGCCAGCAGCCAAGATGACCGGGCCGAGTACTTC.

The chain joins TRBV9 to TRBJ2-1; D uncertain. The V end was cut by 0 bases, the J end by 7 bases, with 11 bases between. The germline gives CDR1 SGDLS, CDR2 YYNGEE. The CDR3 runs 14 residues. CDR3 in amino acids: CASSVAPLGNEQFF. CDR3 nucleotide sequence: TGTGCCAGCAGCGTAGCCCCCTTGGGGAATGAGCAGTTCTTC.

The rearrangement links TRBV7-9 to TRBJ1-4; TRBD1 aligns across 7 bases. The CDR3 has 15 residues. Germline values: CDR1 SEHNR, CDR2 FQNEAQ (reference sequence). Unmatched junction bases numbered 4, after V lost 5 bases and J lost 1 base. The CDR3 reads CASSPRQGTNEKLFF. In DNA, the CDR3 is TGTGCCAGCAGCCCGAGACAGGGAACTAATGAAAAACTGTTTTTT. The full variable domain, rest sourced from reference TRBV7-9 and TRBJ1-4, is DTGVSQNPRHKITKRGQNVTFRCDPISEHNRLYWYRQTLGQGPEFLTYFQNEAQLEKSRLLSDRFSAERPKGSFSTLEIQRTEQGDSAMYLCASSPRQGTNEKLFFGSGTQLSVL.

A few counts support this clone. This chain connects TRBV7-2 to TRBJ2-1, with D perhaps matching TRBD2 (6 bases). Germline V gene data show CDR1 as SGHTA and CDR2 as FQGNSA. This CDR3 comprises 14 residues. The V end lost 5 bases, the J end lost 9 bases, and 17 bases lay between the germline ends. This CDR3 reads CASSPNPGLGEQFF. The CDR3 coding sequence is TGTGCCAGCAGCCCGAACCCGGGACTCGGTGAGCAGTTCTTC.

This clone was counted a few times. The genes are TRBV5-1 and TRBJ1-1; TRBD1 might be the D (6 bases). V lost 0 bases and J 10 bases, leaving 13 bases between the germline ends. The CDR3 is 13 residues long. Germline V CDR1 and CDR2: SGHRS, YFSETQ. CDR3 sequence: CASSLDGGRVAFF. For the CDR3, the DNA is TGCGCCAGCAGCTTGGACGGGGGGCGGGTAGCTTTCTTT. Looking up the rest from reference TRBV5-1 and TRBJ1-1 gives the full variable domain: KAGVTQTPRYLIKTRGQQVTLSCSPISGHRSVSWYQQTPGQGLQFLFEYFSETQRNKGNFPGRFSGRQFSNSRSEMNVSTLELGDSALYLCASSLDGGRVAFFGQGTRLTVV.

This chain links TRBV10-3 with TRBJ1-1, with 10 bases aligning to TRBD1. The V and J ends lost 5 bases and 5 bases, in that order; junction bases with no gene match: 8. This CDR3 is 15 amino acids long. Germline V gene lookup returns CDR1 ENHRY and CDR2 SYGVKD. The CDR3 loop reads CAISTRDRGFTEAFF. In DNA, the CDR3 is TGTGCCATCAGTACCCGGGACAGGGGATTTACTGAAGCTTTCTTT.

The chain links TRBV7-2 to TRBJ2-3; 11 bases agree with TRBD2. Trimming removed 4 bases from V and 6 bases from J; junction bases left unmatched: 15. This CDR3 has 18 residues. Germline assignment: CDR1 SGHTA and CDR2 FQGNSA. The DNA of the CDR3 is TGTGCCAGCAGCTCCCGCGGGAGTAGCGGGAGGGCATCTGATACGCAGTATTTT. Translation gives CASSSRGSSGRASDTQYF. The whole variable domain, remainder taken from reference TRBV7-2 and TRBJ2-3, is GAGVSQSPSNKVTEKGKDVELRCDPISGHTALYWYRQSLGQGLEFLIYFQGNSAPDKSGLPSDRFSAERTGGSVSTLTIQRTQQEDSAVYLCASSSRGSSGRASDTQYFGPGTRLTVL.

The chain is built from TRBV5-4 and TRBJ2-7; TRBD1 agrees at 9 bases. Germline values: CDR1 SGHNT, CDR2 YYREEE (reference sequence). This CDR3 has 18 amino acids. Trimming removed 4 bases from V and 4 bases from J; junction bases left unmatched: 18. Written as DNA, the CDR3 is TGTGCCAGCAGCACCCCGGAGGGACAGGGATCGGCGTGGTACGAGCAGTACTTC. Translation gives CASSTPEGQGSAWYEQYF.

The chain couples TRBV6-1 to TRBJ2-1; tentatively, D is TRBD1 or TRBD2 (5 bases each). This CDR3 has 14 amino acids. V was clipped by 7 bases and J by 0 bases, with 10 bases between them. The V gene's germline CDR1 is MNHNS and CDR2 SASEGT. The CDR3 nucleotides are TGTGCCAGCATCGGGGCATACTCCTACAATGAGCAGTTCTTC. Protein: CASIGAYSYNEQFF.

This chain uses TRBV9 with TRBJ2-3; a possible D gene is TRBD2 (5 bases). This CDR3 contains 16 residues. Germline CDR1 and CDR2: SGDLS and YYNGEE. Deletions cut 0 bases from V and 2 bases from J, with 13 bases between. In DNA form, the CDR3 reads TGTGCCAGCAGCGTAGCTATTCGGGGTGACACAGATACGCAGTATTTT. Translating it yields CASSVAIRGDTDTQYF.

The V and J genes are TRBV6-6 and TRBJ2-1; TRBD2 aligns across 9 bases. V trimming: 0 bases; J trimming: 4 bases; junction bases outside the gene matches: 4. Germline V gives CDR1 MNHNY, CDR2 SVGAGI (reference sequence). CDR3 length: 16 residues. The CDR3 region has the DNA TGTGCCAGCAGTTACTCGACTAGCGGCCCTTACAATGAGCAGTTCTTC. Translating gives CASSYSTSGPYNEQFF.

The count of this clone is one. The chain links TRBV7-2 to TRBJ1-2; 9 nucleotides match TRBD1. Germline CDR1 and CDR2: SGHTA and FQGNSA. This CDR3 has 16 amino acids. V was pared by 1 base and J by 0 bases, with 3 bases of the junction left unmatched. This CDR3 reads CASSLVGQGPNYGYTF. CDR3 sequence (DNA): TGTGCCAGCAGCTTAGTGGGACAGGGCCCTAACTATGGCTACACCTTC.

This clone turned up a few times. The chain links TRBV11-1 to TRBJ1-3; TRBD1 is a possible D gene (5 bases). Per the germline V gene, CDR1 is SGHAT and CDR2 is FQDESV (reference sequence). There are 14 residues in the CDR3. Between the trimmed V and J ends, which lost 4 bases and 0 bases, there was a span of 7 bases. The CDR3 is CASSSRDSGNTIYF. For the CDR3, the DNA is TGTGCCAGCAGCTCCAGGGACTCTGGAAACACCATATATTTT.

The chain joins TRBV7-8 to TRBJ1-5; D possibly corresponds to TRBD1 (5 bases). Per germline, CDR1 SGHVS and CDR2 FQNEAQ. Trimming left V 0 bases short and J 8 bases short, with 8 bases between. CDR3 length equals 13 residues. CDR3 in DNA: TGTGCCAGCAGCTTAGCGGGCAGGGAGCCCCAGCATTTT. Translation: CASSLAGREPQHF. The full variable domain, its missing parts supplied by reference TRBV7-8 and TRBJ1-5, is GAGVSQSPRYKVAKRGQDVALRCDPISGHVSLFWYQQALGQGPEFLTYFQNEAQLDKSGLPSDRFFAERPEGSVSTLKIQRTQQEDSAVYLCASSLAGREPQHFGDGTRLSIL.